The clone carrying this TCR beta chain was picked up a small number of times. This entry belongs to a study of CD8 T cells in ankylosing spondylitis. The CDR3 totals 13 residues. Between the trimmed V and J ends, which lost 7 bases and 1 base, there was a span of 12 bases. The germline V gene has CDR1 DFQATT and CDR2 SNEGSKA (reference sequence). Using quantitative 5'-RACE with molecular barcodes, the authors made TCR beta libraries. MiXCR, applied by TCRdb to the 5' RACE reads, yields one record per CDR3 protein. The repertoire has about 250,000 distinct CDR3 sequences, about 24% of them found once; the top ten carry roughly 0.67%.

The source of this sequence is a male donor with ankylosing spondylitis or in good health (not recorded which). Sequenced input: blood, either unsorted or a sorted T cell fraction (not recorded which). This chain uses TRBV20-1 with TRBJ2-3; tentatively, D is TRBD2 (6 bases). The CDR3 DNA is TGCAGTGGGGGGGAACAGGGCACAGATACGCAGTATTTT. Translation gives CSGGEQGTDTQYF.